Below, 14 T cell receptor beta chains from the same sample are listed, as sequenced in a study of CD8 T cells in Susac syndrome. Reverse transcription of about 0.5 to 1 ug RNA used random hexamers. TCRdb re-called the immunoSEQ multiplex PCR reads through MiXCR, storing one row per CDR3 protein. The repertoire holds around 81,000 distinct CDR3 sequences, with nearly 95% as singletons. The sample consisted of CD8+ T cells from PBMCs. Source of these receptors: a human donor with Susac syndrome.

The rearrangement links TRBV24-1 to TRBJ2-5; D tentatively reads TRBD1 or TRBD2 (6 bases each). The ends were cut back, 3 bases at V and 7 bases at J, with 14 bases in the middle. This CDR3 has 14 residues. Germline CDR1 and CDR2: KGHDR and SFDVKD. In nucleotides, the CDR3 is TGTGCCACCAGTGATAACAGGGACTTCGGGACCCAGTACTTC. This gives the protein CATSDNRDFGTQYF.

The chain joins TRBV7-8 to TRBJ2-1; D might be TRBD2 (6 bases). The CDR3 has 13 amino acids. V lost 0 bases and J 9 bases, leaving 9 bases between the germline ends. Germline V gene sequence: CDR1 SGHVS, CDR2 FQNEAQ. The DNA of the CDR3 is TGTGCCAGCAGCTTAGCGGACGGGGGTGAGCAGTTCTTC. It translates to CASSLADGGEQFF.

J is TRBJ2-1 and V is TRBV7-9; TRBD2 aligns across 9 bases. CDR3 length: 17 residues. CDR1 is SEHNR and CDR2 is FQNEAQ in the germline V gene (reference sequence). With 6 bases clipped from V and 8 bases from J, the junction kept 17 bases outside the gene matches. CDR3 sequence (DNA): TGTGCCAGCAGTCCGGCGGGAGGGCCTGGGGGGCTCCATGAGCAGTTCTTC. Amino acid sequence: CASSPAGGPGGLHEQFF.

J is TRBJ1-1 and V is TRBV14, with D perhaps TRBD1 (6 bases). Germline-derived CDR1 and CDR2 are SGHDN and FVKESK. V dropped 4 bases and J dropped 5 bases, with 11 bases sitting between them. This CDR3 region has 13 residues. The CDR3 DNA is TGTGCCAGCAGCCTACAGGGTTCAACTGAAGCTTTCTTT. Translating gives CASSLQGSTEAFF.

The V and J genes are TRBV6-1 and TRBJ1-5; D is uncertain. The V end was cut by 6 bases, the J end by 4 bases, with 19 bases between. Looked up from germline, CDR1 is MNHNS and CDR2 is SASEGT. The CDR3 runs to 16 residues. The DNA for the CDR3 is TGTGCCAGCAGCGGTATGGACTACGGAGATAATCAGCCCCAGCATTTT. Translation: CASSGMDYGDNQPQHF.

J is TRBJ2-5 and V is TRBV28; D call uncertain. CDR3 length equals 14 residues. Trimming pared 6 bases from V and 1 base from J, leaving 12 bases between. Germline V lookup: CDR1 MDHEN, CDR2 SYDVKM. CDR3 bases: TGTGCCAGCAGAATAGGCTCTTCCCAAGAGACCCAGTACTTC. It codes for CASRIGSSQETQYF.

This clonotype was counted a single time. This chain uses TRBV27 with TRBJ1-1; D might be TRBD1 (5 bases). The CDR3 sequence is 14 residues long. Between the trimmed V and J ends, which lost 0 bases and 6 bases, there was a span of 11 bases. CDR1 and CDR2 from the germline V gene are MNHEY and SMNVEV (reference sequence). The CDR3 DNA sequence: TGTGCCAGCAGTTTATCGCAGGGTCCCTCTGAAGCTTTCTTT. Its protein is CASSLSQGPSEAFF.

This chain links TRBV20-1 with TRBJ1-1; D may be TRBD1 (6 bases). Per germline, CDR1 DFQATT and CDR2 SNEGSKA (reference sequence). With 7 bases removed from V and 3 bases from J, the gap between germline ends came to 18 bases. The CDR3 sequence is 14 residues long. CDR3 loop: CSVRGQGGHTEAFF. The CDR3 bases are TGCAGTGTCAGGGGTCAGGGTGGACACACTGAAGCTTTCTTT.

The CDR3, as DNA: TGTGCCAGCAGTTACCCAGAATCGAATGAGCAGTTCTTC. Its translation is CASSYPESNEQFF. V is TRBV6-5 and J is TRBJ2-1, with D unresolved. V was trimmed by 2 bases and J by 7 bases, leaving 9 bases between them. CDR3 length equals 13 residues. Germline V CDR1 and CDR2: MNHEY, SVGAGI.

The rearrangement links TRBV13 to TRBJ2-5; D is unresolved. Germline-derived CDR1 and CDR2 are PRHDT and FYEKMQ (reference sequence). This CDR3 is 13 amino acids long. Trimming pared 3 bases from V and 5 bases from J, leaving 10 bases between. The chain's CDR3 is CASSFTLEETQYF. CDR3 nucleotide sequence: TGTGCCAGCAGCTTTACACTGGAGGAGACCCAGTACTTC.

The chain links TRBV19 to TRBJ1-5, with D perhaps TRBD1 (5 bases). V was clipped by 4 bases and J by 0 bases, with 10 bases between them. CDR1 is LNHDA and CDR2 is SQIVND in the germline V gene (reference sequence). The CDR3 extends over 15 amino acids. In DNA, the CDR3 is TGTGCCAGTAGTACCGACAGTTATAGCAATCAGCCCCAGCATTTT. This translates into CASSTDSYSNQPQHF.

The chain joins TRBV4-2 to TRBJ2-1; 10 positions agree with TRBD2. With 4 bases clipped from V and 8 bases from J, the junction kept 11 bases outside the gene matches. Germline V gene lookup returns CDR1 LGHNA and CDR2 YNFKEQ. The CDR3 contains 16 residues. The CDR3 sequence: CASSPTGSGRAHEQFF. CDR3 bases: TGTGCCAGCAGCCCTACTGGGAGCGGGAGGGCCCATGAGCAGTTCTTC.

This clonotype was counted a single time. The chain's CDR3 is CASSLTSGFTDTQYF. For the CDR3, the DNA is TGTGCCAGCAGCTTGACTAGCGGGTTCACAGATACGCAGTATTTT. This sequence joins TRBV7-2 and TRBJ2-3; 10 nucleotides align to TRBD2. Looked up from germline, CDR1 is SGHTA and CDR2 is FQGNSA. J gave up 2 bases and V 3 bases, and 2 bases lay outside the gene matches. CDR3 size: 15 residues.

The chain joins TRBV11-1 to TRBJ2-7; D may be TRBD2 (6 bases). Germline CDR1 is SGHAT and CDR2 is FQDESV (reference sequence). The germline V and J ends were trimmed by 4 bases and 2 bases, with 12 bases remaining between them. This CDR3 comprises 14 residues. The CDR3 spells CASSYLTSPYEQYF. CDR3 DNA: TGTGCCAGCAGCTACCTGACTAGTCCCTACGAGCAGTACTTC.